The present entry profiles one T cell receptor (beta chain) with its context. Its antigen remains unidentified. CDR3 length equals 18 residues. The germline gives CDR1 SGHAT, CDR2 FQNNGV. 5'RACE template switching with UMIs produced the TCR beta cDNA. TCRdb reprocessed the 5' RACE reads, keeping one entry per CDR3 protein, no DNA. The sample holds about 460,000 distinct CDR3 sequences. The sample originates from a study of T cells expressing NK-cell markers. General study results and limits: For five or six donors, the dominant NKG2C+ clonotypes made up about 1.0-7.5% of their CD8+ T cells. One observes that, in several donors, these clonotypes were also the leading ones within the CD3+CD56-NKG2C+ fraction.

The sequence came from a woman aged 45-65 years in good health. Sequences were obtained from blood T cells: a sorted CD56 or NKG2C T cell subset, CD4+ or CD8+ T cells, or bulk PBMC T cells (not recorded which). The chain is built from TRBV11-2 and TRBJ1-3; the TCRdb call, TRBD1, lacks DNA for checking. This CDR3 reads CASSLDRDRATSGNTIYF.